A selection of T cell receptor beta chains follows, all from one sample in a study of T cell responses to AZD1222 COVID-19 vaccine. TCRdb's table, derived via immunoSEQ multiplex PCR, lists solely in-frame clones and lacks some. The sample contains around 130,000 clones, 80% to 95% of which appear only once. The sample consisted of peripheral blood, taken on day 0 of AZD1222 vaccination. The receptors were gathered from an adult in good health. Each CDR3 is given with its conserved first and last residue. The D gene is left open where the match is weak. A row's size may be missing; if present it is once, few, many or a size class.

TRBJ2-1	.	.	TRBV24-1	TGTGCCACCAGTGATGGCTCTAGTAATGAGCAGTTCTTC	CATSDGSSNEQFF
TRBJ1-4	.	TRBD1	TRBV5-1	TGCGCCAGCAGCTTGCGACAGGGGGGTGAAAAACTGTTTTTT	CASSLRQGGEKLFF
TRBJ1-1	.	TRBD1	TRBV29-1	TGCAGCGGCCAAACAGGGGGCACTGAAGCTTTCTTT	CSGQTGGTEAFF
TRBJ2-1	.	TRBD2	TRBV7-3	TGTGCCAGCAGGGTTAGCGGGAGCTCCTACAATGAGCAGTTCTTC	CASRVSGSSYNEQFF
TRBJ2-1	.	.	TRBV3-1/TRBV3-2	TGTGCCAGCAGTCCTCCCACCATCAATGAGCAGTTCTTC	CASSPPTINEQFF
TRBJ2-1	.	TRBD2	TRBV7-3	TGTGCCAGCAGCCTAGGACTAGCGGGAGCTTCCTACAATGAGCAGTTCTTC	CASSLGLAGASYNEQFF
TRBJ2-3	.	TRBD2	TRBV2	TGTGCCAGCAGAGGGACTAGCGGGCGCAATACGCAGTATTTT	CASRGTSGRNTQYF
TRBJ1-2	.	.	TRBV21-1	TGTGCCAGCAGTGGACAGGGCCGCGTTTGGGGCTACACCTTC	CASSGQGRVWGYTF
TRBJ2-1	.	TRBD2	TRBV6-2/TRBV6-3	TGTGCCAGCAGTTTCCGGCTAGCGGGGACCTACAATGAGCAGTTCTTC	CASSFRLAGTYNEQFF
TRBJ1-4	.	.	TRBV18	TGTGCCAGCTCACCCTTAGGACGGATTGAAAAACTGTTTTTT	CASSPLGRIEKLFF
TRBJ2-7	.	TRBD1	TRBV29-1	TGCAGCGTTGAAGTCCTCCGGCCGGGACAGGGAAACTACGAGCAGTACTTC	CSVEVLRPGQGNYEQYF
TRBJ1-2	.	.	TRBV21-1	TGTGCCAGCAGCAAAGCGTTGGGAGGCATGTCTAACTATGGCTACACCTTC	CASSKALGGMSNYGYTF
TRBJ2-3	.	TRBD2	TRBV5-4	TGTGCCAGCAGCACCGGGACTAGCGGGAGGTTATATACGCAGTATTTT	CASSTGTSGRLYTQYF
TRBJ1-6	.	TRBD1	TRBV7-9	TGTGCCAGCAGCTTAATCAGGGGGAATTCACCCCTCCACTTT	CASSLIRGNSPLHF
TRBJ2-7	few	.	TRBV5-1	TGCGCCAGCAGCTTGGGGGTGCTCTACGAGCAGTACTTC	CASSLGVLYEQYF
TRBJ2-7	.	.	TRBV6-2/TRBV6-3	TGTGCCAGCAGTTACTGGGGCGGGACGGGGCACTACGAGCAGTACTTC	CASSYWGGTGHYEQYF
TRBJ1-1	.	.	TRBV4-2	TGTGCCAGCAGCCAACCGGGACAGAACACTGAAGCTTTCTTT	CASSQPGQNTEAFF
TRBJ1-1	.	.	TRBV29-1	TGCAGCGGGTACTCGGACACTGAAGCTTTCTTT	CSGYSDTEAFF
TRBJ1-5	few	.	TRBV28	TGTGCCGCAGCGAGGGTTCAGCCCCAGCATTTT	CAAARVQPQHF
TRBJ1-5	.	.	TRBV28	TGTGCCAGCAGTTTCCCCAACCAGGGCCGGCAGCCCCAGCATTTT	CASSFPNQGRQPQHF
TRBJ2-7	.	.	TRBV5-4	TGTGCCAGCAGCCTCCAGGGCGAGCACTACGAGCAGTACTTC	CASSLQGEHYEQYF
TRBJ1-5	.	.	TRBV5-6	TGTGCCAGCAGCATTGGACCCGGTAGGAGCAATCAGCCCCAGCATTTT	CASSIGPGRSNQPQHF
TRBJ2-7	.	TRBD2	TRBV6-2/TRBV6-3	TGTGCCAGCAGCCGAATCTCTAGCGGGCGCCCCTACGAGCAGTACTTC	CASSRISSGRPYEQYF
TRBJ1-3	.	.	TRBV27	TGTGCCAGCAGACCTACAGGAGCTCACTCTGGAAACACCATATATTTT	CASRPTGAHSGNTIYF
TRBJ2-2	.	TRBD1	TRBV4-1	TGCGCCAGCAGCCTGGACAGGAGGAACACCGGGGAGCTGTTTTTT	CASSLDRRNTGELFF
TRBJ2-4	.	TRBD2	TRBV19	TGTGCCAGTAGTATGGGGGACTACAAAAACATTCAGTACTTC	CASSMGDYKNIQYF
TRBJ1-5	.	.	TRBV2	TGTGCCAGCAGTGAGTCAGGGATTAGCAATCAGCCCCAGCATTTT	CASSESGISNQPQHF
TRBJ2-1	.	TRBD2	TRBV12-3/TRBV12-4	TGTGCCAGCAGTTTTCGGGGGGGCAATGAGCAGTTCTTC	CASSFRGGNEQFF
TRBJ1-5	.	.	TRBV5-1	TGCGCCAGCAGCTTGGAGGGGGGAAGGGCACAGCCCCAGCATTTT	CASSLEGGRAQPQHF
TRBJ1-4	.	.	TRBV2	TGTGCCAGCAGTGTCAGGGGTCTTAATGAAAAACTGTTTTTT	CASSVRGLNEKLFF
TRBJ1-1	few	.	TRBV20-1	TGCAGTGCTCCGAGCCGTGAAGCTTTCTTT	CSAPSREAFF
TRBJ1-6	once	.	TRBV2	TGTGCCAGCAGTGAAGTGGGGGGGATATCACCCCTCCACTTT	CASSEVGGISPLHF
TRBJ2-7	.	.	TRBV7-6	TGTGCCAGCAGCTTAGAACCCGGCTACGAGCAGTACTTC	CASSLEPGYEQYF
TRBJ2-5	once	TRBD2	TRBV18	TGTGCCAGCTCACGGATTCGGAGCGGGAGCGAAGAGACCCAGTACTTC	CASSRIRSGSEETQYF
TRBJ1-3	.	.	TRBV4-3	TGCGCCAGCAGCCAAGGCAACAACGCTGGAAACACCATATATTTT	CASSQGNNAGNTIYF
TRBJ1-2	.	TRBD1	TRBV28	TGTGCCAGCAGGAACCAGGGGGCGGCCTATGGCTACACCTTC	CASRNQGAAYGYTF
TRBJ2-1	.	TRBD1	TRBV28	TGTGCCAGCAGTTTATTCGGGACAGAAAACAATGAGCAGTTCTTC	CASSLFGTENNEQFF